This T cell receptor beta chain was documented in a study of a mutant IDH1 vaccine in newly diagnosed glioma. Study as a whole: Vaccines began 4-6 weeks after radiotherapy alone, or with temozolomide cycles.

Germline V gives CDR1 MNHEY, CDR2 SMNVEV (reference sequence). The V gene lost 7 bases and the J gene lost 7 bases, with 17 bases spanning the gap. The CDR3 is 15 amino acids. Study-wide results and caveats: Pseudoprogression appears to have had no connection to changes in top peripheral T cell clonotypes.

Documented time point: week 11, during vaccination. In every dose of vaccine, 300 ug of mutant IDH1 20-mer peptide was given alongside topical imiquimod. Sequenced by immunoSEQ multiplex PCR; TCRdb stores in-frame clones only, minus some. The sample carries tens of thousands of clones, around 80% recorded once. Notes on this clone: Its antigen is undetermined.

The TCR sequence derives from a man aged 25-45 years with glioma. This specimen consisted of PBMCs, obtained from a glioma patient whose treatment included an IDH1 peptide vaccine. The chain uses TRBV27 and TRBJ1-6; the D gene is possibly TRBD1 (6 bases). CDR3: CASTLGGAHNSPLHF. The CDR3 nucleotides are TGTGCCAGCACCCTGGGGGGGGCTCACAATTCACCCCTCCACTTT.